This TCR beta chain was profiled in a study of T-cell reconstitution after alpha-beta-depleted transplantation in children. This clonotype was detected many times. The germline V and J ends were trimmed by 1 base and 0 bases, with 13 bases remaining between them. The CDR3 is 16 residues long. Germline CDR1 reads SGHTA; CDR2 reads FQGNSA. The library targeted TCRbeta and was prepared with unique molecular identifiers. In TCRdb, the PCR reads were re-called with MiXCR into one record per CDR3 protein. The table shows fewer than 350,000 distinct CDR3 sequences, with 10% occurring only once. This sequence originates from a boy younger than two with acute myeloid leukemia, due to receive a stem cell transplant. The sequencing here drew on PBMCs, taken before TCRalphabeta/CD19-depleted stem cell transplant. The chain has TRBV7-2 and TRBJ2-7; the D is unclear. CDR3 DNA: TGTGCCAGCAGCTTAGGTCCGCCCTCTGCCTCCTACGAGCAGTACTTC. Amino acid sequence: CASSLGPPSASYEQYF.